This T cell receptor beta chain was documented in a study of blood T cell repertoires in COVID-19. Background on the study: COVID-19 samples collected from the United States, Italy and Spain covered acute and convalescent phases. PBMCs, B-cell-depleted T cells, or T cells provided the cDNA or gDNA that made up the material.

Germline V CDR1 and CDR2: SGHRS, YFSETQ. The CDR3 has 16 residues. V gave up 5 bases and J gave up 0 bases; unmatched junction bases: 8. As handled by the study authors: Reference gene primer amplification in the assay estimated nucleated cell counts. Produced via immunoSEQ multiplex PCR; TCRdb's table is partial and in-frame only. That table supplies the V and J calls and clone size; D and trimming were determined from the DNA. The sample consists of roughly 130,000 clones, about 84% of them appearing once. Material: peripheral blood. This chain connects TRBV5-1 to TRBJ1-1; 9 bases match TRBD1. The sequence came from a woman aged 55-69 years with acute or convalescent COVID-19. The CDR3 spells CASRRDREGVNTEAFF. CDR3 in DNA: TGCGCCAGCAGAAGGGACAGGGAAGGGGTGAACACTGAAGCTTTCTTT. Full variable domain (outside the CDR3, taken from reference TRBV5-1 and TRBJ1-1): KAGVTQTPRYLIKTRGQQVTLSCSPISGHRSVSWYQQTPGQGLQFLFEYFSETQRNKGNFPGRFSGRQFSNSRSEMNVSTLELGDSALYLCASRRDREGVNTEAFFGQGTRLTVV.